This T cell receptor beta chain was recorded in a study of regulatory T cells in long-lasting Graves disease. Arm-PCR of CDR3 regions with iRepertoire HTBI primers generated TCR beta libraries. TCRdb passed the multiplex PCR reads through MiXCR, listing each CDR3 protein once. Here the sample spans approximately 400,000 distinct CDR3 sequences, 15% being singletons. This clonotype was seen many times. Specified time point: newly diagnosed GD, antithyroid drugs for less than 3 months. Following extraction of RNA from PBMCs, that RNA was used to make the TCR library. These data are also associated with another study on T cells in Graves' hyperthyroidism and ophthalmopathy. As that study records: The hyperthyroidism patients had all been newly diagnosed, and their disease duration was under 2 months. Their ages ranged from 18 to 65 years.

The sequenced sample was peripheral blood mononuclear cells (PBMCs), obtained at new diagnosis, from a patient treated with antithyroid drugs. The sequence came from a woman aged 40 to 55 with Graves disease.

CDR3 protein: CASTQTGYTEAFF. Here the CDR3 DNA reads TGTGCCAGCACCCAGACAGGGTACACTGAAGCTTTCTTT. The rearrangement joins TRBV12-3 or TRBV12-4 to TRBJ1-1; 7 bases agree with TRBD1. The CDR3 extends over 13 amino acids. Trimming took 7 bases from V and 3 from J; bases not matched to a gene: 5.